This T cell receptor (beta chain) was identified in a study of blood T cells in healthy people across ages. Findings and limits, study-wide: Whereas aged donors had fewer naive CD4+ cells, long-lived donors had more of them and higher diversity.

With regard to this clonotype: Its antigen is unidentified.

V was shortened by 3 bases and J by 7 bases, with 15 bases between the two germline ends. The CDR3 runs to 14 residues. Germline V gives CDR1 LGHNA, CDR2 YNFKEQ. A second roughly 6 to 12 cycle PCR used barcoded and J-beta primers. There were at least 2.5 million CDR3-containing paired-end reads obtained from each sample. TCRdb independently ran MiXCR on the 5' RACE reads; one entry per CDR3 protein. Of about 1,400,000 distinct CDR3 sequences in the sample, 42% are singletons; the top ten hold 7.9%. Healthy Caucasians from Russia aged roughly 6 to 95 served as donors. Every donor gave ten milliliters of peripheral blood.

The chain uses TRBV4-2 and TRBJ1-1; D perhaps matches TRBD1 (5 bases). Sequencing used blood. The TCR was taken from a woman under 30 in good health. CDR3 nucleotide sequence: TGTGCCAGCAGCCAGGGGGGATCGTTGGTTGAAGCTTTCTTT. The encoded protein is CASSQGGSLVEAFF.